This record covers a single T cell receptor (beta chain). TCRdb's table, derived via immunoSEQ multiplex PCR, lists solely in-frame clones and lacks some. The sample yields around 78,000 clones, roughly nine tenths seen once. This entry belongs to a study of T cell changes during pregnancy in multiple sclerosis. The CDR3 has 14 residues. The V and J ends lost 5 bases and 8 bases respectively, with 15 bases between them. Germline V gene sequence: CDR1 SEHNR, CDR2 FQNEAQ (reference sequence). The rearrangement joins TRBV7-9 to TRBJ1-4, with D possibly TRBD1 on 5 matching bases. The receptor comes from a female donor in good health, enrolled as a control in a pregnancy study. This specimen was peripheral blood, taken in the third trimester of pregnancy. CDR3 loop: CASSPRLGEEKLFF. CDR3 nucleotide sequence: TGTGCCAGCAGCCCCCGACTAGGGGAGGAAAAACTGTTTTTT.